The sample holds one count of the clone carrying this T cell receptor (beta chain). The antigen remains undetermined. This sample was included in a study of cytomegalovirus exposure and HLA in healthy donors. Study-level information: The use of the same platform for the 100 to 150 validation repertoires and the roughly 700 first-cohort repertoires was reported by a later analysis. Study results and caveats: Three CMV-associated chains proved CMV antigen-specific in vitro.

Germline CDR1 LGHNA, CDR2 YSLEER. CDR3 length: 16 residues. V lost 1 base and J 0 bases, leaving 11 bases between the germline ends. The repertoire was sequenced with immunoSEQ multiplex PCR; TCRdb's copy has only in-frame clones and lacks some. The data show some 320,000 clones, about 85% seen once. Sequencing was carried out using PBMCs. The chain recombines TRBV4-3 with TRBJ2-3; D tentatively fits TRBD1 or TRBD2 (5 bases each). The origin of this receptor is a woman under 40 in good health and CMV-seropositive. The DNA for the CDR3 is TGCGCCAGCAGCCAAGGAGGGGTAGCAAGCACAGATACGCAGTATTTT. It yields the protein CASSQGGVASTDTQYF.